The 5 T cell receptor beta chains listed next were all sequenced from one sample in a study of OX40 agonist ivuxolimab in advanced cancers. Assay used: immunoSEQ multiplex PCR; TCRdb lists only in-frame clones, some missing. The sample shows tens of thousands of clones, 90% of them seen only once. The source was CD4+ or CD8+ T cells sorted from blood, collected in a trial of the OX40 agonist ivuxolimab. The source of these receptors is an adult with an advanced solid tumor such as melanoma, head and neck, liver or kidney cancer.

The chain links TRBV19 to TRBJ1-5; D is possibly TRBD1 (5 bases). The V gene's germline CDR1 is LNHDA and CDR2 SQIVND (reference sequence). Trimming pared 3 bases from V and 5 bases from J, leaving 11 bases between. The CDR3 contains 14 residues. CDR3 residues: CASSIWGNDQPQHF. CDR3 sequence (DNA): TGTGCCAGTAGTATTTGGGGGAATGATCAGCCCCAGCATTTT.

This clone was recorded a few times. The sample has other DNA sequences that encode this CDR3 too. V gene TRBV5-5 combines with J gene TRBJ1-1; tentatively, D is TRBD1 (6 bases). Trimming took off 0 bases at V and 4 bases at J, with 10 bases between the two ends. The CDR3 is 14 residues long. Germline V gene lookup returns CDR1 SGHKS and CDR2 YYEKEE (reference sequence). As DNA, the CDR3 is TGTGCCAGCAGCTTGGAAGGGGGAGGCACTGAAGCTTTCTTT. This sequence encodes CASSLEGGGTEAFF.

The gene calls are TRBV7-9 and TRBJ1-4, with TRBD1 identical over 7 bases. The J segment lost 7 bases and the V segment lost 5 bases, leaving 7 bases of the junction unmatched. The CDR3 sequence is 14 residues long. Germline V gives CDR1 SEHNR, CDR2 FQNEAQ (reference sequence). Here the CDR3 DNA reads TGTGCCAGCAGCCAGACAGGGCCGTTTGAAAAACTGTTTTTT. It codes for CASSQTGPFEKLFF.

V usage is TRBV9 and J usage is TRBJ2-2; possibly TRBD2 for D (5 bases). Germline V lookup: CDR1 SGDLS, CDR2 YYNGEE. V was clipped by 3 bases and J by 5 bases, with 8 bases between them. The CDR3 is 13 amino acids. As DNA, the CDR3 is TGTGCCAGCAGCGCAAGGGAGACCGGGGAGCTGTTTTTT. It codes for CASSARETGELFF.

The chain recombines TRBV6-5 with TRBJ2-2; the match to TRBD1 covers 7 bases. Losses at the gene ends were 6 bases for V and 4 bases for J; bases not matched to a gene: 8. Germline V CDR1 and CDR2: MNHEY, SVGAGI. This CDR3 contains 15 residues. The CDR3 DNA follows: TGTGCCAGCAGCCCAAAGGGGGCGGGCACCGGGGAGCTGTTTTTT. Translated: CASSPKGAGTGELFF.